This T cell receptor (beta chain) was sequenced in a study of regulatory T cells in long-lasting Graves disease. Study-wide points: The sample size was small, and this may have reduced accuracy. Repertoires from persistent disease leaned toward TRBV28, TRBJ1-2 and TRBJ2-5.

For TCR beta, libraries came from iRepertoire HTBI primers and Arm-PCR of CDR3 regions. TCRdb redid the calling of the multiplex PCR reads with MiXCR, one entry per CDR3 protein. The sample records about half a million distinct CDR3 sequences, about 20% being singletons. Time point given: persistent/refractory GD, antithyroid drugs over 5 years with positive TRAb. Researchers made the TCR library from RNA that was extracted from PBMCs. Graves' disease diagnoses followed American Thyroid Association guidelines. Those enrolled as patients came out of an endocrinology department in Xi'an, China. CDR1 SGHAT and CDR2 FQNNGV come from the germline V gene. CDR3 length: 13 amino acids. Trimming took off 5 bases at V and 5 bases at J, with 13 bases between the two ends. A remark on this clonotype: Its antigen is still unknown. A read error may explain this, as a much larger clone is one base away.

Specimen: peripheral blood mononuclear cells (PBMCs), collected when the disease was refractory, from a patient treated with antithyroid drugs. This chain connects TRBV11-2 to TRBJ2-7, with D possibly TRBD1 on 5 matching bases. The TCR was taken from a female donor with Graves disease. The CDR3 region is CASSPMNRNEQYF. The CDR3 DNA is TGTGCCAGCAGCCCTATGAACAGGAACGAGCAGTACTTC.